The 6 T cell receptor beta chains reported below all come from one sample, sequenced in a study of blood T cell repertoires in COVID-19. The repertoire was sequenced with immunoSEQ multiplex PCR; TCRdb's copy has only in-frame clones and lacks some. The table records 130,000 to 150,000 clones, approximately 87% of them present only once. The sequencing sample was made of peripheral blood. The source is a woman in her thirties or forties with acute or convalescent COVID-19.

The chain links TRBV28 to TRBJ2-7; possibly TRBD1 for D (6 bases). The CDR3 is made up of 13 amino acids. The germline V gene encodes CDR1 MDHEN and CDR2 SYDVKM. Trimming took off 6 bases at V and 2 bases at J, with 11 bases between the two ends. As DNA, the CDR3 is TGTGCCAGCAGCCCCGGACAGACCTACGAGCAGTACTTC. Protein: CASSPGQTYEQYF.

The genes are TRBV3-1 (or the pseudogene TRBV3-2) and TRBJ2-4; D perhaps matches TRBD2 (6 bases). V was pared by 3 bases and J by 3 bases, with 12 bases between. Germline lookup yields CDR1 LGHDT and CDR2 YNNKEL (reference sequence). This CDR3 spans 15 amino acids. The CDR3 reads CASSQLLASKNIQYF. The DNA of the CDR3 is TGTGCCAGCAGCCAGTTACTAGCAAGCAAAAACATTCAGTACTTC.

The chain is built from TRBV7-2 and TRBJ1-4; D is unresolved. Germline V CDR1 and CDR2: SGHTA, FQGNSA. CDR3 size: 16 residues. Trimming removed 3 bases at V and 3 bases at J, with 14 bases between. In nucleotides, the CDR3 is TGTGCCAGCAGCTTGATGGTCGTTAGCGCTAATGAAAAACTGTTTTTT. This gives the protein CASSLMVVSANEKLFF. Full variable domain (rest looked up from reference TRBV7-2 and TRBJ1-4): GAGVSQSPSNKVTEKGKDVELRCDPISGHTALYWYRQSLGQGLEFLIYFQGNSAPDKSGLPSDRFSAERTGGSVSTLTIQRTQQEDSAVYLCASSLMVVSANEKLFFGSGTQLSVL.

This clone was seen at least ten times. V is TRBV2 and J is TRBJ1-5; 7 bases map to TRBD1. Per germline, CDR1 SNHLY and CDR2 FYNNEI. With 4 bases clipped from V and 2 bases from J, the junction kept 8 bases outside the gene matches. CDR3 length: 16 residues. The CDR3 here is CASSGNLGQGNQPQHF. The CDR3 DNA sequence: TGTGCCAGCAGTGGGAACTTAGGACAGGGCAATCAGCCCCAGCATTTT.

J is TRBJ1-5 and V is TRBV6-5; 7 bases match TRBD1. The CDR3 loop spans 15 amino acids. Trimming at V came to 6 bases and at J to 4 bases, leaving 9 bases not matched to a gene. Germline lookup yields CDR1 MNHEY and CDR2 SVGAGI. CDR3 sequence: CASRPLTGLNQPQHF. In DNA, the CDR3 is TGTGCCAGCAGACCTTTGACAGGGCTAAATCAGCCCCAGCATTTT.

The DNA of the CDR3 is TGTGCCAGCAGCAGCGCAGGGGTAGCGGGGGGGCTGCGGTCAGATACGCAGTATTTT. This codes for CASSSAGVAGGLRSDTQYF. The chain recombines TRBV7-6 with TRBJ2-3; 11 bases map to TRBD2. V was pared by 5 bases and J by 4 bases, with 17 bases of the junction left unmatched. This CDR3 is built from 19 residues. The V gene's germline CDR1 is SGHVS and CDR2 FNYEAQ.